Presented here are 21 T cell receptor beta chains from one specimen sequenced in a study of cytomegalovirus exposure and HLA in healthy donors. Method: immunoSEQ multiplex PCR; TCRdb's copy keeps in-frame clones and lacks some. Of about 110,000 clones detected, about 88% appear once; the ten largest clones hold about 2%. Sequenced sample: PBMCs. These receptors were obtained from a woman younger than 30 in good health and CMV-seropositive.

The gene calls are TRBV19 and TRBJ1-2; perhaps TRBD1 as D (6 bases). Trimming left V 5 bases short and J 4 bases short, with 17 bases between. The CDR3 extends over 15 amino acids. Germline CDR1 reads LNHDA; CDR2 reads SQIVND (reference sequence). CDR3 loop: CASSARDTLIYGYTF. CDR3 in DNA: TGTGCCAGTAGTGCCCGGGACACCCTAATCTATGGCTACACCTTC.

The chain carries TRBV2 and TRBJ2-1, with TRBD1 identical over 7 bases. V was pared by 10 bases and J by 7 bases, with 13 bases of the junction left unmatched. The CDR3 consists of 14 residues. CDR1 and CDR2 from the germline V gene are SNHLY and FYNNEI. The CDR3 loop reads CATEGQTSVNEQFF. For the CDR3, the DNA is TGTGCCACCGAGGGACAGACCTCGGTGAATGAGCAGTTCTTC.

This sequence joins TRBV6-5 and TRBJ1-2, with D possibly being TRBD1 (6 bases). Trimming pared 0 bases from V and 8 bases from J, leaving 19 bases between. CDR3 length: 16 amino acids. Per the germline V gene, CDR1 is MNHEY and CDR2 is SVGAGI. The CDR3 region is CASSYSGRGYPWGYTF. In DNA, the CDR3 is TGTGCCAGCAGTTACTCGGGGAGGGGGTACCCCTGGGGCTACACCTTC.

The V and J genes are TRBV18 and TRBJ2-1; 9 positions agree with TRBD1. The length of the CDR3 is 14 residues. Germline V CDR1 and CDR2: KGHSH, LQKENI. J gave up 5 bases and V 2 bases, and 1 base lay outside the gene matches. CDR3 DNA: TGTGCCAGCTCACCAAGACAGGGGGACAATGAGCAGTTCTTC. The encoded protein is CASSPRQGDNEQFF.

The chain is built from TRBV5-6 and TRBJ2-5; D possibly corresponds to TRBD2 (7 bases). V lost 4 bases and J lost 7, with 26 bases in between. Germline values: CDR1 SGHDT, CDR2 YYEEEE. The length of the CDR3 is 17 residues. The CDR3 DNA reads TGTGCCAGCAGCCGTTTAAAGACGGGGGGCCCCGATCGGACCCAGTACTTC. Its translation is CASSRLKTGGPDRTQYF.

The chain combines TRBV7-9 with TRBJ2-1; 14 nucleotides align to TRBD2. In germline, CDR1 is SEHNR, CDR2 FQNEAQ (reference sequence). The CDR3 is 19 residues long. J was trimmed by 7 bases and V by 5 bases; bases with no gene match: 16. The DNA of the CDR3 is TGTGCCAGCAGCCTTCCGACTAGCGGGGGGGGCGACTTGGGGAATGAGCAGTTCTTC. Translated, it gives CASSLPTSGGGDLGNEQFF.

The chain recombines TRBV29-1 with TRBJ2-3, with 11 bases identical to TRBD2. The junction had 10 bases not matched to a gene; V was cut back by 7 bases and J by 7 bases. Germline V gene lookup returns CDR1 SQVTM and CDR2 ANQGSEA. This CDR3 region has 14 residues. CDR3 sequence reads: CSAPLAGGPHTQYF. The CDR3 nucleotides read TGCAGCGCCCCCTTAGCGGGGGGGCCCCATACGCAGTATTTT.

CDR3 DNA: TGCGCCAGCAGCGCCTTAGGACACCCAGCAGAAGAAAAACTGTTTTTT. Protein product: CASSALGHPAEEKLFF. The chain links TRBV4-1 to TRBJ1-4; D might be TRBD1 (5 bases). V was trimmed by 5 bases and J by 8 bases, leaving 21 bases between them. The CDR3 has 16 amino acids. Germline lookup yields CDR1 MGHRA and CDR2 YSYEKL.

This clone appeared a few times. The sample holds other DNA sequences that translate to the same CDR3. The gene calls are TRBV28 and TRBJ1-1; tentatively, D is TRBD1 (5 bases). The CDR3 consists of 12 residues. Trimming cost V 6 bases and J 5 bases, with 10 bases left between them. Per the germline V gene, CDR1 is MDHEN and CDR2 is SYDVKM. Here the CDR3 reads CASSPGGTEAFF. In nucleotides, the CDR3 is TGTGCCAGCAGCCCGGGGGGGACTGAAGCTTTCTTT. Together with reference TRBV28 and TRBJ1-1, the CDR3 gives the full variable domain: DVKVTQSSRYLVKRTGEKVFLECVQDMDHENMFWYRQDPGLGLRLIYFSYDVKMKEKGDIPEGYSVSREKKERFSLILESASTNQTSMYLCASSPGGTEAFFGQGTRLTVV.

The chain links TRBV5-1 to TRBJ2-5; 9 nucleotides match TRBD1. The germline gives CDR1 SGHRS, CDR2 YFSETQ. The V gene end was trimmed by 8 bases and the J gene end by 3 bases; junction bases not matched to a gene: 5. The CDR3 spans 13 residues. In DNA, the CDR3 is TGCGCCAGTCGGACAGGGGTAGAAGAGACCCAGTACTTC. Its translation is CASRTGVEETQYF.

The chain uses TRBV2 and TRBJ1-2, with 7 bases fitting TRBD1. Germline loops: CDR1 SNHLY, CDR2 FYNNEI. The V gene end was trimmed by 5 bases and the J gene end by 5 bases; junction bases not matched to a gene: 5. CDR3 length equals 13 residues. The CDR3, as DNA: TGTGCCAGCAGTCTGGGACAGACGTATGGCTACACCTTC. Encoded protein: CASSLGQTYGYTF. Drawing the rest from reference TRBV2 and TRBJ1-2, the complete variable domain is EPEVTQTPSHQVTQMGQEVILRCVPISNHLYFYWYRQILGQKVEFLVSFYNNEISEKSEIFDDQFSVERPDGSNFTLKIRSTKLEDSAMYFCASSLGQTYGYTFGSGTRLTVV.

The J gene is TRBJ1-2, the V gene TRBV15, with 7 bases aligning to TRBD1. There are 15 residues in the CDR3. J lost 0 bases, V lost 3 bases, and 4 bases had no gene match. In germline, CDR1 is LNHNV, CDR2 YYDKDF (reference sequence). CDR3 protein: CATSSGTEANYGYTF. DNA of the CDR3: TGTGCCACCAGCAGCGGGACAGAAGCTAACTATGGCTACACCTTC.

This chain connects TRBV6-1 to TRBJ2-1; 11 nucleotides align to TRBD1. CDR1 is MNHNS, CDR2 SASEGT, per germline. This CDR3 comprises 17 residues. Germline trimming cut 4 bases from V and 6 bases from J; bases unmatched to any gene: 11. CDR3 residues: CASSAIPGQGVSNEQFF. CDR3 nucleotides: TGTGCCAGCAGTGCGATTCCGGGACAGGGGGTTAGCAATGAGCAGTTCTTC.

The chain employs TRBV6-1 and TRBJ1-3, with TRBD1 as a possible D gene (6 bases). CDR3 length: 13 amino acids. Trimming took off 8 bases at V and 0 bases at J, with 8 bases between the two ends. The germline gives CDR1 MNHNS, CDR2 SASEGT. CDR3 sequence: CASGGASGNTIYF. Here the CDR3 DNA reads TGTGCCAGCGGGGGGGCCTCTGGAAACACCATATATTTT.

V gene TRBV5-6 combines with J gene TRBJ2-7; no definite D call. Deletions cut 2 bases from V and 2 bases from J, with 8 bases between. This CDR3 region has 13 residues. From germline, CDR1 is SGHDT and CDR2 YYEEEE. The CDR3 here is CASSLPVAYEQYF. In DNA form, the CDR3 reads TGTGCCAGCAGCTTACCAGTCGCCTACGAGCAGTACTTC.

The chain couples TRBV4-3 to TRBJ2-1, with 7 nucleotides matching TRBD1. V was clipped by 0 bases and J by 3 bases; unmatched bases: 5. CDR3 size: 16 residues. CDR1 and CDR2 (germline): LGHNA, YSLEER. CDR3 sequence: CASSQDRRDSYNEQFF. The CDR3 bases are TGCGCCAGCAGCCAAGACCGCCGGGACAGCTACAATGAGCAGTTCTTC.

V is TRBV4-1 and J is TRBJ1-2, with no clear D. V lost 0 bases and J 3 bases, leaving 11 bases between the germline ends. CDR3 length: 15 residues. The germline V gene encodes CDR1 MGHRA and CDR2 YSYEKL. CDR3 sequence reads: CASSQERTPYYGYTF. CDR3 sequence (DNA): TGCGCCAGCAGCCAAGAACGGACTCCGTACTATGGCTACACCTTC.

The chain couples TRBV4-3 to TRBJ2-3; 8 bases are a match to TRBD2. The germline V gene has CDR1 LGHNA and CDR2 YSLEER. The CDR3 sequence is 17 residues long. Unmatched junction bases numbered 9, after V lost 0 bases and J lost 4 bases. The CDR3 coding sequence is TGCGCCAGCAGCCAAGATTCGCCGGCCGGGAGGGCAGATACGCAGTATTTT. This gives the protein CASSQDSPAGRADTQYF.

The gene calls are TRBV6-1 and TRBJ1-5; D gene unclear. Germline V gene lookup returns CDR1 MNHNS and CDR2 SASEGT. V lost 2 bases, J lost 3 bases, and 11 bases lay in between. This CDR3 has 15 amino acids. The CDR3 region is CASSERETFNQPQHF. The CDR3 DNA sequence: TGTGCCAGCAGTGAAAGGGAGACCTTCAATCAGCCCCAGCATTTT.

This clone is a singleton in its sample. The chain recombines TRBV2 with TRBJ1-5, with D hard to call. CDR3 length: 16 residues. Trimming stripped 4 bases from V and 0 bases from J, with 13 bases between. Germline CDR1 reads SNHLY; CDR2 reads FYNNEI. The CDR3 is CASSVDVPYSNQPQHF. The CDR3 coding sequence is TGTGCCAGCAGTGTTGATGTGCCCTATAGCAATCAGCCCCAGCATTTT.

The chain joins TRBV18 to TRBJ2-1, with 10 nucleotides matching TRBD2. The junction had 14 bases not matched to a gene; V was cut back by 8 bases and J by 7 bases. Germline V gives CDR1 KGHSH, CDR2 LQKENI. This CDR3 is 16 amino acids long. CDR3 region: CASAMGVAGGRNEQFF. The CDR3 DNA sequence: TGTGCCAGCGCCATGGGTGTAGCGGGGGGACGAAATGAGCAGTTCTTC.